The 25 T cell receptor beta chains given below trace back to one sample, sequenced in a study of CD8 T cells in Susac syndrome. Random hexamers served to reverse transcribe about 0.45 to 1 ug RNA. From the immunoSEQ multiplex PCR reads, TCRdb called clonotypes with MiXCR, one entry per CDR3 protein. The data contain approximately 77,000 distinct CDR3 sequences, roughly 91% of them singletons. Sequencing was done on a sample of CD4+ T cells from PBMCs. The receptor source for this set is a human donor with Susac syndrome.

This clonotype appeared a single time. This chain joins TRBV5-4 and TRBJ2-5; 7 bases fit TRBD2. J gave up 0 bases and V 6 bases, and 14 bases lay outside the gene matches. The CDR3 runs 17 residues. Germline V gives CDR1 SGHNT, CDR2 YYREEE (reference sequence). The CDR3 region has the DNA TGTGCCAGCACCACGACCGGGGGGAATGCATACCAAGAGACCCAGTACTTC. Its protein product is CASTTTGGNAYQETQYF.

The chain links TRBV5-6 to TRBJ2-1, with no clear D. V was cut by 3 bases and J by 11 bases, with 9 bases left in between. The CDR3 is made up of 11 amino acids. From germline, CDR1 is SGHDT and CDR2 YYEEEE. For the CDR3, the DNA is TGTGCCAGCAGCTGGGGTGGTAAGCAGTTCTTC. Translating it yields CASSWGGKQFF.

This clonotype was observed once. The V gene is TRBV28, the J gene TRBJ2-1; 7 bases fit TRBD1. Germline V gives CDR1 MDHEN, CDR2 SYDVKM. This CDR3 contains 14 residues. J gave up 7 bases and V 10 bases, and 13 bases lay outside the gene matches. CDR3 sequence (DNA): TGTGCCACCATGGGACAGCTGTCCAGGAATGAGCAGTTCTTC. Amino acids: CATMGQLSRNEQFF.

This clonotype was found a few times. The chain employs TRBV6-5 and TRBJ2-7, with 9 bases fitting TRBD1. The CDR3 runs 14 residues. Trimming took 6 bases from V and 5 from J; bases not matched to a gene: 8. Germline CDR1 MNHEY, CDR2 SVGAGI. CDR3 nucleotide sequence: TGTGCCAGCAGCCGTACTGGGACAGGGCACGAGCAGTACTTC. Residues: CASSRTGTGHEQYF.

The V and J genes are TRBV13 and TRBJ1-2; D ambiguous. Germline CDR1 is PRHDT and CDR2 is FYEKMQ (reference sequence). The length of the CDR3 is 12 residues. V dropped 1 base and J dropped 5 bases, with 5 bases sitting between them. CDR3 sequence: CASSLEPYGYTF. The CDR3 nucleotides are TGTGCCAGCAGCTTAGAGCCTTATGGCTACACCTTC.

This rearrangement joins TRBV7-9 to TRBJ1-5; a weak D match, TRBD1 (6 bases). V was shortened by 3 bases and J by 3 bases, with 9 bases between the two germline ends. Germline lookup yields CDR1 SEHNR and CDR2 FQNEAQ (reference sequence). This CDR3 is 14 amino acids long. DNA for the CDR3: TGTGCCAGCAGCTTGGGGGCGGACAATCAGCCCCAGCATTTT. Amino acid sequence: CASSLGADNQPQHF.

This chain connects TRBV15 to TRBJ2-1; D ambiguous. CDR1 and CDR2 (germline): LNHNV, YYDKDF (reference sequence). The germline V and J ends were trimmed by 5 bases and 4 bases, with 6 bases remaining between them. The length of the CDR3 is 12 residues. The CDR3 sequence: CATSENYNEQFF. Written as DNA, the CDR3 is TGTGCCACCAGCGAGAATTACAATGAGCAGTTCTTC. The whole variable domain, remainder taken from reference TRBV15 and TRBJ2-1, is DAMVIQNPRYQVTQFGKPVTLSCSQTLNHNVMYWYQQKSSQAPKLLFHYYDKDFNNEADTPDNFQSRRPNTSFCFLDIRSPGLGDTAMYLCATSENYNEQFFGPGTRLTVL.

The chain joins TRBV6-1 to TRBJ2-3, with 8 nucleotides matching TRBD1. The germline gives CDR1 MNHNS, CDR2 SASEGT. The CDR3 length is 13 residues. V trimming: 7 bases; J trimming: 4 bases; junction bases outside the gene matches: 4. CDR3: CASNLDRADTQYF. In DNA form, the CDR3 reads TGTGCCAGCAACTTGGACAGGGCAGATACGCAGTATTTT.

This clonotype was counted once. J is TRBJ1-1 and V is TRBV6-5; no clear D. V dropped 2 bases and J dropped 7 bases, with 14 bases sitting between them. Germline V lookup: CDR1 MNHEY, CDR2 SVGAGI. CDR3 length: 14 amino acids. CDR3 in DNA: TGTGCCAGCAGTTACGGGGAAATCGTGAGTGAAGCTTTCTTT. Translating it yields CASSYGEIVSEAFF.

V usage is TRBV6-1 and J usage is TRBJ2-7, with TRBD1 identical over 8 bases. J lost 4 bases, V lost 7 bases, and 3 bases had no gene match. The CDR3 length is 12 residues. Germline assignment: CDR1 MNHNS and CDR2 SASEGT. CDR3 amino acids: CASNDRGYEQYF. CDR3 bases: TGTGCCAGCAATGACAGGGGATACGAGCAGTACTTC.

The chain uses TRBV30 and TRBJ1-4, with 8 bases lining up with TRBD1. Germline lookup yields CDR1 GTSNPN and CDR2 SVGIG (reference sequence). With 5 bases clipped from V and 5 bases from J, the junction kept 7 bases outside the gene matches. CDR3 length: 14 amino acids. Here the CDR3 reads CAWFRQGQNEKLFF. The CDR3 DNA follows: TGTGCCTGGTTCCGACAGGGGCAGAATGAAAAACTGTTTTTT.

The V and J genes are TRBV7-2 and TRBJ2-7, with 9 bases fitting TRBD2. This CDR3 has 19 amino acids. Trimming at V came to 5 bases and at J to 0 bases, leaving 17 bases not matched to a gene. Germline V gene data show CDR1 as SGHTA and CDR2 as FQGNSA. CDR3 sequence reads: CASSPRGNSGSASSYEQYF. In nucleotides, the CDR3 is TGTGCCAGCAGCCCCAGGGGAAATAGCGGGAGCGCGAGCTCCTACGAGCAGTACTTC.

The table lists this clonotype with a few counts. The chain is built from TRBV7-8 and TRBJ2-1; D is uncertain. The CDR3 is 13 residues long. With 1 base removed from V and 3 bases from J, the gap between germline ends came to 4 bases. Germline loops: CDR1 SGHVS, CDR2 FQNEAQ. This CDR3 is CASSLGRYNEQFF. As DNA, the CDR3 is TGTGCCAGCAGCTTAGGACGCTACAATGAGCAGTTCTTC.

The chain combines TRBV10-3 with TRBJ2-6, with D perhaps matching TRBD1 or TRBD2 (5 bases each). Trimming took off 0 bases at V and 2 bases at J, with 5 bases between the two ends. There are 15 residues in the CDR3. Per the germline V gene, CDR1 is ENHRY and CDR2 is SYGVKD. The CDR3 DNA is TGTGCCATCAGTGAGTCGGGGGCTGGGGCCAACGTCCTGACTTTC. It codes for CAISESGAGANVLTF.

The chain carries TRBV20-1 and TRBJ2-7; 8 nucleotides align to TRBD1. This CDR3 is built from 13 residues. CDR1 and CDR2 from the germline V gene are DFQATT and SNEGSKA (reference sequence). J was trimmed by 5 bases and V by 5 bases; bases with no gene match: 8. CDR3 loop: CSAPTGGRDEQYF. The CDR3 DNA reads as TGCAGTGCTCCTACAGGGGGTAGGGACGAGCAGTACTTC.

This clonotype was seen only once. One end of the junction does not line up with germline, which may come from a read error. J is TRBJ2-4 and V is TRBV3-1, with D possibly being TRBD1 or TRBD2 (6 bases each). Germline V CDR1 and CDR2: LGHDT, YNNKEL (reference sequence). This CDR3 is 11 amino acids long. The CDR3 DNA reads as TGTGCCAGCAGTCGAGGGGGGCCGAAGGACTTC. Translation: CASSRGGPKDF. Together with reference TRBV3-1 and TRBJ2-4, the CDR3 gives the full variable domain: DTAVSQTPKYLVTQMGNDKSIKCEQNLGHDTMYWYKQDSKKFLKIMFSYNNKELIINETVPNRFSPKSPDKAHLNLHINSLELGDSAVYFCASSRGGPKDFGAGTRLSVL.

V and J are TRBV3-1 and TRBJ2-3, with D perhaps TRBD1 (5 bases). V gave up 1 base and J gave up 0 bases, with 8 bases separating them. This CDR3 comprises 15 residues. CDR1 is LGHDT, CDR2 YNNKEL, per germline (reference sequence). CDR3 amino acids: CASSQGTLSTDTQYF. The CDR3 coding sequence is TGTGCCAGCAGCCAAGGGACATTGAGCACAGATACGCAGTATTTT.

The CDR3 bases are TGTGCCAGCAGCAAGGGGGGTAGCACCGGGGAGCTGTTTTTT. Translated, it gives CASSKGGSTGELFF. The chain links TRBV7-9 to TRBJ2-2; the D gene could be TRBD1 or TRBD2 (6 bases each). The CDR3 covers 14 residues. Trimming left V 5 bases short and J 4 bases short, with 11 bases between. The germline V gene encodes CDR1 SEHNR and CDR2 FQNEAQ (reference sequence).

The chain combines TRBV5-4 with TRBJ2-7, with D perhaps being TRBD1 or TRBD2 (5 bases each). The V gene's germline CDR1 is SGHNT and CDR2 YYREEE (reference sequence). V lost 4 bases and J lost 3, with 14 bases in between. The CDR3 totals 14 residues. The CDR3 DNA is TGTGCCAGCAGCCGACAGAGCGGCTACTACGAGCAGTACTTC. Protein: CASSRQSGYYEQYF.

V is TRBV28 and J is TRBJ2-7; TRBD2 matches 7 bases. Germline V gives CDR1 MDHEN, CDR2 SYDVKM. This CDR3 has 16 amino acids. V gave up 2 bases and J gave up 2 bases; unmatched junction bases: 9. CDR3 bases: TGTGCCAGCAGTTTAGGTCGGCGGGAGTTTACCTACGAGCAGTACTTC. Its translation: CASSLGRREFTYEQYF.

The rearrangement joins TRBV20-1 to TRBJ2-5; D may be TRBD1 (5 bases). Germline CDR1 and CDR2: DFQATT and SNEGSKA (reference sequence). The CDR3 runs to 15 residues. Trimming left V 3 bases short and J 1 base short, with 15 bases between. The CDR3 is CSASGSVDIQETQYF. CDR3 sequence (DNA): TGCAGTGCTAGCGGGTCAGTGGACATCCAAGAGACCCAGTACTTC.

The gene calls are TRBV7-8 and TRBJ1-4, with D unresolved. This CDR3 spans 13 amino acids. Trimming pared 3 bases from V and 11 bases from J, leaving 13 bases between. Germline assignment: CDR1 SGHVS and CDR2 FQNEAQ. The CDR3 coding sequence is TGTGCCAGCAGCTTTTCCCTTCTGGGGAAACTGTTTTTT. Residues: CASSFSLLGKLFF. Looking up the rest from reference TRBV7-8 and TRBJ1-4 gives the full variable domain: GAGVSQSPRYKVAKRGQDVALRCDPISGHVSLFWYQQALGQGPEFLTYFQNEAQLDKSGLPSDRFFAERPEGSVSTLKIQRTQQEDSAVYLCASSFSLLGKLFFGSGTQLSVL.

The chain recombines TRBV28 with TRBJ1-5, with D possibly TRBD1 on 6 matching bases. The germline V and J ends were trimmed by 8 bases and 4 bases, with 21 bases remaining between them. The CDR3 sequence is 16 residues long. The germline gives CDR1 MDHEN, CDR2 SYDVKM. CDR3 protein: CASLYGQPTINQPQHF. The CDR3 DNA reads TGTGCCAGCCTATATGGACAGCCGACTATTAATCAGCCCCAGCATTTT.

This sequence joins TRBV6-6 and TRBJ1-2, with 10 nucleotides matching TRBD1. The J segment lost 7 bases and the V segment lost 11 bases, leaving 13 bases of the junction unmatched. The germline CDR1 and CDR2 sequences are MNHNY and SVGAGI (reference sequence). The CDR3 runs 14 residues. CDR3 sequence reads: CAGSGTGEISGYTF. The CDR3, as DNA: TGTGCCGGCTCCGGGACAGGGGAGATTTCTGGCTACACCTTC.

The chain carries TRBV6-5 and TRBJ1-5; possible D gene TRBD1, 6 bases. Trimming stripped 6 bases from V and 3 bases from J, with 12 bases between. The CDR3 length is 14 residues. Germline CDR1 is MNHEY and CDR2 is SVGAGI. CDR3 protein: CASSTGTPNQPQHF. The DNA for the CDR3 is TGTGCCAGCAGCACCGGGACACCCAATCAGCCCCAGCATTTT.